The rows below give T cell receptor beta chains drawn from one sample of a study of shared clonotypes between healthy human individuals. The protocol was immunoSEQ multiplex PCR, while the TCRdb copy is restricted to in-frame clones and leaves out a portion. This sample has millions of clones, with just over 90% found just once. The sequencing sample was made of naive CD8+ T cells from PBMCs. Receptors were obtained from a man between 18 and 29 years old in good health. Some clones in this sample may be carry-over from other donors' samples. CDR3s leave out the opening cysteine and the closing phenylalanine or tryptophan. Fields, in order: V gene, clone size, J gene, CDR3 protein. Expanded clones are given a class, and other clones once, few, many or no size at all.

V: TRBV30
size: once
J: TRBJ2-1
CDR3: ASSGESSYNEQF

V: TRBV16
size: NA
J: TRBJ1-4
CDR3: ASSQTGSANEKLF

V: TRBV7-2
size: NA
J: TRBJ1-2
CDR3: ASSLRPTGNYGYT

V: TRBV5-1
size: NA
J: TRBJ1-2
CDR3: ASSLDPSGQGYGYT

V: TRBV7-9
size: NA
J: TRBJ1-2
CDR3: ASSLIPSLDGYT

V: TRBV14
size: NA
J: TRBJ2-1
CDR3: ASSQSRLSPGKYYNEQF

V: TRBV5-6
size: NA
J: TRBJ1-4
CDR3: ASSRAPNEKLF

V: TRBV28
size: once
J: TRBJ1-1
CDR3: ASSLLAGGNTEAF

V: TRBV6-5
size: NA
J: TRBJ2-7
CDR3: ASSYGLAGWEQY

V: TRBV6-5
size: NA
J: TRBJ1-2
CDR3: ASSYSGTGPST

V: TRBV13
size: NA
J: TRBJ2-7
CDR3: ASSLGGTREQY

V: TRBV12-5
size: NA
J: TRBJ1-1
CDR3: ASGLVGLRGNTEAF

V: TRBV5-1
size: NA
J: TRBJ2-5
CDR3: ASSPPVDQETQY

V: TRBV7-8
size: NA
J: TRBJ2-7
CDR3: ASSLGTEREQY

V: TRBV28
size: NA
J: TRBJ2-5
CDR3: ASSLTGTPRETQY

V: TRBV19
size: NA
J: TRBJ2-5
CDR3: ASRGLETQY

V: TRBV19
size: NA
J: TRBJ1-5
CDR3: ASADGQAVRQPQH

V: TRBV6-1
size: NA
J: TRBJ2-5
CDR3: ASSEWLVAAPETQY

V: TRBV19
size: NA
J: TRBJ2-1
CDR3: ASSIRGPNNEQF

V: TRBV5-6
size: NA
J: TRBJ2-5
CDR3: ASSLVPGMQETQY

V: TRBV27
size: NA
J: TRBJ2-3
CDR3: ASSITPGQRRSTDTQY

V: TRBV29-1
size: NA
J: TRBJ2-7
CDR3: SVAGGMWNEQY

V: TRBV27
size: NA
J: TRBJ2-6
CDR3: ASSQSGTGVSGANVLT

V: TRBV30
size: NA
J: TRBJ2-1
CDR3: AWMSGNYNEQF

V: TRBV28
size: NA
J: TRBJ2-7
CDR3: ASSTRTGTYEQY

V: TRBV28
size: NA
J: TRBJ2-5
CDR3: ASSLLGPRETQY

V: TRBV30
size: NA
J: TRBJ2-1
CDR3: AWDAGTSNEQF